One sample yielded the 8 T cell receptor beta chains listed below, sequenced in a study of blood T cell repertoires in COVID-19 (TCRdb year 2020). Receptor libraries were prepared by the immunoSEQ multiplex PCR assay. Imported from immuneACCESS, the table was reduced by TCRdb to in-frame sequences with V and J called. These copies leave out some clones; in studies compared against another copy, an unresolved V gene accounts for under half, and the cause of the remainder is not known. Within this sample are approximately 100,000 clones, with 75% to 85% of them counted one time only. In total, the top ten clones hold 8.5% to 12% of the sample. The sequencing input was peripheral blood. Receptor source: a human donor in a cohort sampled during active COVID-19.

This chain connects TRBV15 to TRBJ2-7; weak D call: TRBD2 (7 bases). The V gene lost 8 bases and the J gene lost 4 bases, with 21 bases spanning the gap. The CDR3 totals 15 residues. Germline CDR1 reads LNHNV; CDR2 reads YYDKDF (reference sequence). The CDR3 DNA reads TGTGCCACCGCAGACGGGGGGACATCAAGATACGAGCAGTACTTC. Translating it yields CATADGGTSRYEQYF. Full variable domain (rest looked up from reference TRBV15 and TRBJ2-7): DAMVIQNPRYQVTQFGKPVTLSCSQTLNHNVMYWYQQKSSQAPKLLFHYYDKDFNNEADTPDNFQSRRPNTSFCFLDIRSPGLGDTAMYLCATADGGTSRYEQYFGPGTRLTVT.

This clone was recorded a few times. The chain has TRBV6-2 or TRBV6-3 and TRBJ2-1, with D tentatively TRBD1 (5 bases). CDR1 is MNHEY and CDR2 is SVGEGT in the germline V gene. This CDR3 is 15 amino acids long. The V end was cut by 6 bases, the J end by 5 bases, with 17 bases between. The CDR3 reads CASSTFGEGDNEQFF. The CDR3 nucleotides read TGTGCCAGCAGCACCTTTGGGGAAGGGGACAATGAGCAGTTCTTC.

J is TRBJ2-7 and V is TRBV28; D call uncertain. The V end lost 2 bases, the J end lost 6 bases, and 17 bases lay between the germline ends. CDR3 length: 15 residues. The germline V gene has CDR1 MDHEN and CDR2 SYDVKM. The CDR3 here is CASSLVGTGMFEQYF. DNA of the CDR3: TGTGCCAGCAGTTTAGTGGGCACTGGCATGTTCGAGCAGTACTTC.

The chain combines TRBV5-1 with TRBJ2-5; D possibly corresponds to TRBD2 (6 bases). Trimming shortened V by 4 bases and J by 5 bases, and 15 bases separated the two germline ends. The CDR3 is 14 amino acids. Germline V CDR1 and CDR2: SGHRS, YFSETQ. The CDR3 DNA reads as TGCGCCAGCAGCCCGGCACTAGCCCTGGAGACCCAGTACTTC. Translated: CASSPALALETQYF.

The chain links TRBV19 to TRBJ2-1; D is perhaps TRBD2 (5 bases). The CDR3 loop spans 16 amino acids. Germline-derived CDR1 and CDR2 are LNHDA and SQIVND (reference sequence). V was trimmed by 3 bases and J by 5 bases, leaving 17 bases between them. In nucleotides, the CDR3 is TGTGCCAGTAGTATGGGCGGGCCTCTCGAAAACAATGAGCAGTTCTTC. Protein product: CASSMGGPLENNEQFF.

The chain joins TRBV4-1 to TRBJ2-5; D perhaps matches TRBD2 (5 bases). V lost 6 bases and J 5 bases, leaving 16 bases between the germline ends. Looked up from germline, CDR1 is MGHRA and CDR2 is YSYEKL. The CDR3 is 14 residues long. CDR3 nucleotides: TGCGCCAGCAGTCGGACTTCGGGGTCGGAGACCCAGTACTTC. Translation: CASSRTSGSETQYF.

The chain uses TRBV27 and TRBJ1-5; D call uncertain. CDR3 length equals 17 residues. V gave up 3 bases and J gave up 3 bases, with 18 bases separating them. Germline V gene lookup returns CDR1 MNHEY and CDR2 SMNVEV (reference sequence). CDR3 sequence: CASSLRLSAGINQPQHF. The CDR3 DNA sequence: TGTGCCAGCAGTTTGCGCCTCTCGGCGGGAATCAATCAGCCCCAGCATTTT.

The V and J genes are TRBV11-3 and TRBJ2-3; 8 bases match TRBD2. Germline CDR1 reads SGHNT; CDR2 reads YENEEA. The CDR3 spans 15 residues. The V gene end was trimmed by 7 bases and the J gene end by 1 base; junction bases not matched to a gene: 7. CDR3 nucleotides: TGTGCCAGCACCTCGGGGGGGGCCGGCACAGATACGCAGTATTTT. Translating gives CASTSGGAGTDTQYF.